These 9 T cell receptor beta chains came from one sample sequenced in a study of blood T cell repertoires in COVID-19. Libraries were prepared by immunoSEQ multiplex PCR; TCRdb keeps only in-frame clonotypes and omits some of them. The table lists over 250,000 clones, roughly 90% of them singletons. The specimen was peripheral blood. Source of these receptors: a woman in her twenties or thirties with acute or convalescent COVID-19.

This clone was seen just once. The J gene is TRBJ2-3, the V gene TRBV5-4; D call uncertain. V lost 2 bases, J lost 0 bases, and 7 bases lay in between. The length of the CDR3 is 14 residues. CDR1 SGHNT and CDR2 YYREEE come from the germline V gene (reference sequence). The CDR3 DNA sequence: TGTGCCAGCAGCTTCCGGGTTAGCACAGATACGCAGTATTTT. Protein: CASSFRVSTDTQYF.

This rearrangement joins TRBV24-1 to TRBJ2-3; 11 nucleotides match TRBD2. CDR1 is KGHDR and CDR2 is SFDVKD in the germline V gene. The CDR3 spans 15 residues. V lost 10 bases and J lost 4; bases outside the gene matches: 9. Here the CDR3 reads CATSLAGGPPDTQYF. The CDR3 DNA reads TGTGCCACGTCCTTAGCGGGAGGGCCGCCAGATACGCAGTATTTT.

This chain links TRBV29-1 with TRBJ2-1; 8 bases match TRBD1. CDR3 length: 14 amino acids. The V segment lost 4 bases and the J segment 4 bases; nucleotides outside the gene matches: 6. The germline V gene encodes CDR1 SQVTM and CDR2 ANQGSEA. The CDR3 loop reads CSVGRGTGYNEQFF. As DNA, the CDR3 is TGCAGCGTTGGAAGGGGGACAGGATACAATGAGCAGTTCTTC.

This sequence joins TRBV27 and TRBJ1-1; 7 positions match TRBD1. The J segment lost 5 bases and the V segment lost 6 bases, leaving 9 bases of the junction unmatched. There are 14 residues in the CDR3. The germline gives CDR1 MNHEY, CDR2 SMNVEV (reference sequence). The CDR3 reads CASRHTGERTEAFF. In DNA, the CDR3 is TGTGCCAGCAGACATACAGGGGAAAGGACTGAAGCTTTCTTT.

This clone was recorded only once. V gene TRBV24-1 combines with J gene TRBJ2-1, with TRBD1 as a possible D gene (5 bases). V dropped 1 base and J dropped 7 bases, with 16 bases sitting between them. Germline V gene lookup returns CDR1 KGHDR and CDR2 SFDVKD. This CDR3 spans 16 amino acids. CDR3 in amino acids: CATSDFRRQDINEQFF. CDR3 DNA sequence: TGTGCCACCAGTGATTTCCGGCGTCAGGACATTAATGAGCAGTTCTTC.

The chain recombines TRBV3-1 (or the pseudogene TRBV3-2) with TRBJ2-1; 9 bases map to TRBD2. Germline assignment: CDR1 LGHDT and CDR2 YNNKEL (reference sequence). This CDR3 has 16 amino acids. V lost 3 bases and J lost 5; bases outside the gene matches: 8. The CDR3 is CASSQDSGSGDNEQFF. CDR3 DNA: TGTGCCAGCAGCCAGGATAGCGGGAGCGGGGACAATGAGCAGTTCTTC.

The rearrangement uses TRBV7-2 and TRBJ2-1; 13 nucleotides match TRBD2. This CDR3 is 18 amino acids long. The J segment lost 6 bases and the V segment lost 5 bases, leaving 13 bases of the junction unmatched. CDR1 and CDR2 from the germline V gene are SGHTA and FQGNSA. DNA for the CDR3: TGTGCCAGCAGCCCCCGACTAGCGGGAGGTCGCTATCTCAATGAGCAGTTCTTC. It encodes CASSPRLAGGRYLNEQFF. The full variable domain, with the rest looked up from reference TRBV7-2 and TRBJ2-1, is GAGVSQSPSNKVTEKGKDVELRCDPISGHTALYWYRQSLGQGLEFLIYFQGNSAPDKSGLPSDRFSAERTGGSVSTLTIQRTQQEDSAVYLCASSPRLAGGRYLNEQFFGPGTRLTVL.

V gene TRBV7-9 combines with J gene TRBJ1-4; possible D gene TRBD1, 5 bases. CDR3 size: 11 residues. CDR1 is SEHNR and CDR2 is FQNEAQ in the germline V gene (reference sequence). V lost 8 bases and J lost 8, with 9 bases in between. The CDR3 DNA follows: TGTGCCAGCCGGGCAGGGGAAAAACTGTTTTTT. Its protein is CASRAGEKLFF. Variable domain in full (rest from reference TRBV7-9 and TRBJ1-4): DTGVSQNPRHKITKRGQNVTFRCDPISEHNRLYWYRQTLGQGPEFLTYFQNEAQLEKSRLLSDRFSAERPKGSFSTLEIQRTEQGDSAMYLCASRAGEKLFFGSGTQLSVL.

The chain has TRBV30 and TRBJ2-7; D might be TRBD1 (5 bases). This CDR3 comprises 16 residues. Germline V gene sequence: CDR1 GTSNPN, CDR2 SVGIG (reference sequence). V lost 1 base and J 1 base, leaving 17 bases between the germline ends. The CDR3 DNA reads as TGTGCCTGGAGTGCCATTTTCAGGGTCGGGTCCTACGAGCAGTACTTC. Its protein product is CAWSAIFRVGSYEQYF.